The rows below give T cell receptor beta chains drawn from one sample of a study of identical twins. Each CDR3 protein gets one entry after TCRdb re-called the 5' RACE reads with MiXCR. The profile shows hundreds of thousands of distinct CDR3 sequences, 6% to 8.5% of them singletons. These data are also associated with another study on yellow fever vaccine responses in identical twins.

The sample was CD8+ T cells sorted from blood. Receptor source: a woman aged 18-35 years in good health. Each CDR3 is given without its conserved first and last residue.

CDR3 protein: GVLRGVPEAF
V gene: TRBV29-1

CDR3 protein: ASSLGFEQF
V gene: TRBV12-3/TRBV12-4

CDR3 protein: ASSTPWTRQETQY
V gene: TRBV5-1

CDR3 protein: ASGPEAWAPSYEQY
V gene: TRBV12-5

CDR3 protein: TSSRKRGRLTETQYTQY
V gene: TRBV3-1

CDR3 protein: ASSKVAGLGVTGELF
V gene: TRBV21-1

CDR3 protein: ASSIAWGTRDTQY
V gene: TRBV27

CDR3 protein: ASSQDLGLEGSPLH
V gene: TRBV4-2

CDR3 protein: ASSLGPDRLVHEQY
V gene: TRBV3-1

CDR3 protein: ASSSGPHYEQY
V gene: TRBV10-3

CDR3 protein: ASSSRTSGTYNEQF
V gene: TRBV9

CDR3 protein: ASSTRLEKLGELF
V gene: TRBV9

CDR3 protein: ASSPSDAGGLF
V gene: TRBV9

CDR3 protein: SASSLASSYNEQF
V gene: TRBV20-1

CDR3 protein: ASSLASGLAGGPSYNEQF
V gene: TRBV12-3/TRBV12-4

CDR3 protein: SARAGGDTEAF
V gene: TRBV20-1

CDR3 protein: ASTHSTRQLQETQY
V gene: TRBV7-9

CDR3 protein: AEAWDEQF
V gene: TRBV7-9

CDR3 protein: ATSFDPEGINEKLF
V gene: TRBV15

CDR3 protein: ASSQDSGTLNEQF
V gene: TRBV4-2

CDR3 protein: ASSGGHEQY
V gene: TRBV2

CDR3 protein: ASSQDQGTHTEAF
V gene: TRBV3-1

CDR3 protein: SARDTSGSSYEQY
V gene: TRBV20-1

CDR3 protein: ASSLEWESGSYNSPLH
V gene: TRBV5-1

CDR3 protein: ASSPGGIVNYEQY
V gene: TRBV7-9

CDR3 protein: ASSQGITGFVQPQH
V gene: TRBV4-1

CDR3 protein: ASSETSGITDTQY
V gene: TRBV25-1

CDR3 protein: ASSTTEGGQGMDTQY
V gene: TRBV6-1

CDR3 protein: SALGGGYT
V gene: TRBV20-1

CDR3 protein: ASGEGAGETQY
V gene: TRBV2

CDR3 protein: ATSDFSDTQY
V gene: TRBV24-1

CDR3 protein: SVELAGGGTGELF
V gene: TRBV29-1

CDR3 protein: ASSEDQGSHNEQF
V gene: TRBV25-1

CDR3 protein: ASSRRTWLRTYEQF
V gene: TRBV5-1

CDR3 protein: SVEDWENPRQF
V gene: TRBV29-1

CDR3 protein: ASRGLAGGSNEQF
V gene: TRBV6-1

CDR3 protein: ASSQEGWYNEQF
V gene: TRBV3-1